The table lists the clone carrying this T cell receptor beta chain with many counts. The antigen remains undetermined. This record belongs to a study of Graves' ophthalmopathy and Graves' hyperthyroidism. Broader study findings: Most thyroid clonotypes with frequency above 0.001 were detected in blood too.

With a duration under 3 months, ophthalmopathy in the donors showed moderate-to-severe activity, CAS ≥3 and NOSPECS ≥4. Researchers took RNA transcripts and amplified TCR beta CDR3 regions from them. RT-PCR with HTBI primers came first, then second-round multiplex PCR. TCRdb fed the multiplex PCR reads into MiXCR, producing one record per CDR3 protein. This table has under 400,000 distinct CDR3 sequences, about a sixth appearing once. The V and J ends lost 7 bases and 3 bases respectively, with 10 bases between them. CDR1 is WSHSY and CDR2 is SAAADI in the germline V gene. CDR3 length: 12 amino acids.

Sequencing used peripheral blood. The sequence came from an adult man with Graves' ophthalmopathy. This sequence joins TRBV10-2 and TRBJ2-7; D possibly corresponds to TRBD1 (6 bases). CDR3 amino acids: CASTSQGYEQYF. The CDR3 DNA reads TGCGCCAGCACCTCACAGGGCTACGAGCAGTACTTC.